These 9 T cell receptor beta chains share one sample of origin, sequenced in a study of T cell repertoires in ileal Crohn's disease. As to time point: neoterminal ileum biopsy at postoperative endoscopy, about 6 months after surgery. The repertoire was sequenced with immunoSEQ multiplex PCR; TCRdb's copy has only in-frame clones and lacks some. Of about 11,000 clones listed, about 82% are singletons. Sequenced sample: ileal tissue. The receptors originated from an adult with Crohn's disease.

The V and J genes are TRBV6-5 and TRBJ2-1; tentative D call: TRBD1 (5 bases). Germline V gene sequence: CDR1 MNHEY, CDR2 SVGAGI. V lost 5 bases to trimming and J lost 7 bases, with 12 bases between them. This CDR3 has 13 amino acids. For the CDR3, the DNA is TGTGCCAGCAGTCAGGGCGTGAGAAATGAGCAGTTCTTC. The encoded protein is CASSQGVRNEQFF.

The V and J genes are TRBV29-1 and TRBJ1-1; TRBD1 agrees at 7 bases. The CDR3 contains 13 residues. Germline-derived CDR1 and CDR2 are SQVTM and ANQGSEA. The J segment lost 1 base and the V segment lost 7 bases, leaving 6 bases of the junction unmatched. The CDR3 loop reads CSGHRGRNTEAFF. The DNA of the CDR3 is TGCAGCGGACACAGGGGAAGGAACACTGAAGCTTTCTTT.

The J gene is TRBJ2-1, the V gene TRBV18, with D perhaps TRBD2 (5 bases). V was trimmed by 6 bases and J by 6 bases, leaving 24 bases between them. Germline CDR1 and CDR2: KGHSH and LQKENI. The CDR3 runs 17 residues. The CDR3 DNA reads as TGTGCCAGCTCCCAAGTAGCGAATGCCCCCCTGGGCAATGAGCAGTTCTTC. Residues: CASSQVANAPLGNEQFF.

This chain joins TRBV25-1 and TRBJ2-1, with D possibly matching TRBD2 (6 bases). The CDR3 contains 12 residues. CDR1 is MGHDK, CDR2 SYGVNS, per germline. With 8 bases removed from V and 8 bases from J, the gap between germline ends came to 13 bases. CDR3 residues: CASSVLAYEQFF. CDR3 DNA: TGTGCCAGCTCCGTACTAGCTTATGAGCAGTTCTTC.

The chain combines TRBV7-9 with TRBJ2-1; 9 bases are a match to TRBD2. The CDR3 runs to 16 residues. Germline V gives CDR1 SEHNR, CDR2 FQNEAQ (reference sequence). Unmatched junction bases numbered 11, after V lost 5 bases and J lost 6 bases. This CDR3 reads CASSGGSGSTVNEQFF. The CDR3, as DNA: TGTGCCAGCAGCGGGGGTAGCGGGAGTACGGTCAATGAGCAGTTCTTC. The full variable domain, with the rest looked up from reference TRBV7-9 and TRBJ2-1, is DTGVSQNPRHKITKRGQNVTFRCDPISEHNRLYWYRQTLGQGPEFLTYFQNEAQLEKSRLLSDRFSAERPKGSFSTLEIQRTEQGDSAMYLCASSGGSGSTVNEQFFGPGTRLTVL.

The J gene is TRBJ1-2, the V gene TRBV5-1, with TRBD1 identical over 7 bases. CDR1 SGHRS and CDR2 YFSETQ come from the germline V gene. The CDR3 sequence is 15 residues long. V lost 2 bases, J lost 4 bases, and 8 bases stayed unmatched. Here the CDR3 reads CASSFGVQGVYGYTF. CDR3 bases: TGCGCCAGCAGCTTCGGTGTCCAGGGGGTCTATGGCTACACCTTC.

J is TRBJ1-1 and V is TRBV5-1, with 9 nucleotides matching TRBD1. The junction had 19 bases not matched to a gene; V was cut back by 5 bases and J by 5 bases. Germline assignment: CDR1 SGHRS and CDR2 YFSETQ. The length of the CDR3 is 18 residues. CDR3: CASRQTGTGFGLGTEAFF. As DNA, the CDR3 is TGCGCCAGCAGGCAGACCGGGACAGGGTTTGGTCTCGGAACTGAAGCTTTCTTT.

CDR3: CASSDRTSGRKNEQFF. CDR3 nucleotides: TGCGCCAGCAGTGACCGGACTAGCGGGAGAAAGAATGAGCAGTTCTTC. This chain connects TRBV10-1 to TRBJ2-1; 13 bases agree with TRBD2. Germline V gives CDR1 WNHNN, CDR2 SYGVQD (reference sequence). The V segment lost 3 bases and the J segment 7 bases; nucleotides outside the gene matches: 6. The CDR3 is 16 amino acids.

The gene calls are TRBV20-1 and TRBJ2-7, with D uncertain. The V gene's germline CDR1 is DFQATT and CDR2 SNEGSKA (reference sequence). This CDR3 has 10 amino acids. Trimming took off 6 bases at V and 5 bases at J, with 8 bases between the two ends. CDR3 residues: CSARWHEQYF. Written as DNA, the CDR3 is TGCAGTGCCAGGTGGCACGAGCAGTACTTC.